The 18 T cell receptor beta chains below were found in one sample sequenced in a study of shared clonotypes between healthy human individuals. Libraries were prepared by immunoSEQ multiplex PCR; TCRdb keeps only in-frame clonotypes and omits some of them. The data show approximately 2.5 million clones, just over 90% seen once. Specimen: naive CD4+ T cells sorted from blood. Stated subset: CD45RA+ positively selected. The receptors derive from a man aged 18 to 35 in good health.

The V call is TRBV27, the J call TRBJ2-7; the D call may be TRBD1 or TRBD2 (6 bases each). Deletions cut 5 bases from V and 0 bases from J, with 17 bases between. The CDR3 contains 16 residues. Germline values: CDR1 MNHEY, CDR2 SMNVEV (reference sequence). The CDR3 protein is CASSPSRGEASYEQYF. The CDR3 nucleotides read TGTGCCAGCAGTCCGTCTAGGGGGGAAGCCTCCTACGAGCAGTACTTC.

The rearrangement uses TRBV19 and TRBJ1-2, with 7 nucleotides matching TRBD1. Germline V gives CDR1 LNHDA, CDR2 SQIVND (reference sequence). Trimming took 2 bases from V and 3 from J; bases not matched to a gene: 3. The CDR3 spans 14 residues. CDR3 protein: CASSIQGGDYGYTF. The CDR3 DNA reads as TGTGCCAGTAGTATACAGGGGGGCGACTATGGCTACACCTTC.

The chain couples TRBV5-5 to TRBJ1-1; D is ambiguous. Trimming shortened V by 1 base and J by 0 bases, and 13 bases separated the two germline ends. This CDR3 spans 16 amino acids. Germline V gene sequence: CDR1 SGHKS, CDR2 YYEKEE (reference sequence). The CDR3 sequence is CASSLLVSQMNTEAFF. The CDR3 bases are TGTGCCAGCAGCTTGCTTGTGTCTCAAATGAACACTGAAGCTTTCTTT.

The chain couples TRBV6-5 to TRBJ1-1, with TRBD1 matching 7 bases. CDR1 and CDR2 (germline): MNHEY, SVGAGI. V shed 8 bases and J 3 bases; nucleotides not matched to a gene: 9. This CDR3 has 14 residues. The CDR3 DNA follows: TGTGCCAGCTCCCGCGGACAGGCTCACACTGAAGCTTTCTTT. This sequence encodes CASSRGQAHTEAFF.

The chain couples TRBV7-9 to TRBJ1-5; 8 bases fit TRBD1. Per the germline V gene, CDR1 is SEHNR and CDR2 is FQNEAQ (reference sequence). V gave up 10 bases and J gave up 4 bases; unmatched junction bases: 12. The CDR3 is made up of 15 amino acids. CDR3: CATQDGQGLNQPQHF. CDR3 sequence (DNA): TGTGCCACCCAAGATGGACAGGGATTAAATCAGCCCCAGCATTTT. The entire variable domain, with the rest obtained from reference TRBV7-9 and TRBJ1-5, is as follows: DTGVSQNPRHKITKRGQNVTFRCDPISEHNRLYWYRQTLGQGPEFLTYFQNEAQLEKSRLLSDRFSAERPKGSFSTLEIQRTEQGDSAMYLCATQDGQGLNQPQHFGDGTRLSIL.

The chain has TRBV9 and TRBJ2-3; TRBD2 aligns across 9 bases. CDR1 is SGDLS and CDR2 is YYNGEE in the germline V gene. This CDR3 has 16 residues. V was clipped by 0 bases and J by 2 bases; unmatched bases: 4. The CDR3 spells CASSVGLADYTDTQYF. CDR3 in DNA: TGTGCCAGCAGCGTAGGACTAGCGGACTACACAGATACGCAGTATTTT.

The chain has TRBV6-7 and TRBJ2-1, with 8 bases aligning to TRBD2. TRBV6-7 is flagged as an ORF with uncertain function. The V gene end was trimmed by 7 bases and the J gene end by 5 bases; junction bases not matched to a gene: 13. The CDR3 spans 16 residues. CDR3 amino acids: CASTSGGAGDHNEQFF. CDR3 nucleotide sequence: TGTGCCAGCACCTCCGGGGGAGCGGGGGACCACAATGAGCAGTTCTTC.

This chain joins TRBV27 and TRBJ1-5; D is unclear. CDR3 length: 16 amino acids. Germline V gene lookup returns CDR1 MNHEY and CDR2 SMNVEV (reference sequence). Trimming took 5 bases from V and 3 from J, leaving 17 bases between them. The CDR3 region has the DNA TGTGCCAGCAGTCTGGCTGGCCAGCCAAACAATCAGCCCCAGCATTTT. This codes for CASSLAGQPNNQPQHF.

V and J are TRBV6-5 and TRBJ1-5; unclear D gene. Trimming took 5 bases from V and 0 from J, leaving 8 bases between them. There are 14 residues in the CDR3. Germline V gene lookup returns CDR1 MNHEY and CDR2 SVGAGI. Here the CDR3 reads CASSIDNSNQPQHF. The CDR3 region has the DNA TGTGCCAGCAGTATCGACAATAGCAATCAGCCCCAGCATTTT.

The rearrangement uses TRBV4-1 and TRBJ2-3; 14 nucleotides line up with TRBD2. V trimming: 4 bases; J trimming: 5 bases; junction bases outside the gene matches: 8. CDR3 length equals 17 residues. Germline CDR1 MGHRA, CDR2 YSYEKL. This CDR3 reads CASSRWTSGRQGDTQYF. Written as DNA, the CDR3 is TGCGCCAGCAGCCGATGGACTAGCGGGAGGCAAGGAGATACGCAGTATTTT.

Comments on this clone: Distinct nucleotide sequences in the sample also encode this CDR3. V gene TRBV5-1 combines with J gene TRBJ2-7; D remains unclear. The CDR3 has 15 amino acids. The V gene's germline CDR1 is SGHRS and CDR2 YFSETQ. V was pared by 0 bases and J by 2 bases, with 12 bases between. In DNA, the CDR3 is TGCGCCAGCAGCTTGGTGGCTGGTCCGGCCTACGAGCAGTACTTC. Translated: CASSLVAGPAYEQYF.

In this sample, this clone turned up once. The V and J genes are TRBV9 and TRBJ2-5; TRBD2 agrees at 10 bases. V lost 4 bases and J lost 3; bases outside the gene matches: 9. The length of the CDR3 is 16 residues. CDR1 is SGDLS and CDR2 is YYNGEE in the germline V gene. CDR3 sequence reads: CASSLGLAASEETQYF. CDR3 sequence (DNA): TGTGCCAGCAGCCTAGGACTAGCGGCCAGCGAAGAGACCCAGTACTTC.

The chain combines TRBV7-8 with TRBJ2-7, with TRBD2 matching 12 bases. Germline lookup yields CDR1 SGHVS and CDR2 FQNEAQ. V was clipped by 2 bases and J by 2 bases; unmatched bases: 4. The CDR3 loop spans 16 amino acids. The CDR3 sequence: CASSLKRTSGAYEQYF. CDR3 nucleotides: TGTGCCAGCAGCTTAAAAAGGACTAGCGGGGCCTACGAGCAGTACTTC.

The chain recombines TRBV5-4 with TRBJ2-2, with 7 nucleotides matching TRBD2. The CDR3 totals 17 residues. The ends lost 2 bases at V and 0 bases at J; junction bases unmatched: 7. Germline assignment: CDR1 SGHNT and CDR2 YYREEE (reference sequence). The DNA for the CDR3 is TGTGCCAGCAGCTTCCCTGGCGGGAGTACGAACACCGGGGAGCTGTTTTTT. This encodes CASSFPGGSTNTGELFF.

The chain combines TRBV4-1 with TRBJ2-3, with 9 bases lining up with TRBD2. The trim removed 4 bases at V and 0 bases at J, leaving 14 bases unmatched. The CDR3 is 19 residues long. Germline CDR1 MGHRA, CDR2 YSYEKL. The CDR3 DNA reads TGCGCCAGCAGCCTGGGACTAGCCGTCAAAAAGCCTAGCACAGATACGCAGTATTTT. Translation: CASSLGLAVKKPSTDTQYF.

The rearrangement uses TRBV7-2 and TRBJ2-7; 7 nucleotides line up with TRBD2. Germline CDR1 reads SGHTA; CDR2 reads FQGNSA. Trimming at V came to 5 bases and at J to 2 bases, leaving 9 bases not matched to a gene. CDR3 size: 15 residues. In DNA, the CDR3 is TGTGCCAGCAGCCCTTATAGCGGGCCGACCTACGAGCAGTACTTC. As protein: CASSPYSGPTYEQYF. Full variable domain (missing parts from reference TRBV7-2 and TRBJ2-7): GAGVSQSPSNKVTEKGKDVELRCDPISGHTALYWYRQSLGQGLEFLIYFQGNSAPDKSGLPSDRFSAERTGGSVSTLTIQRTQQEDSAVYLCASSPYSGPTYEQYFGPGTRLTVT.

The chain is built from TRBV7-9 and TRBJ2-3; TRBD2 aligns across 11 bases. The CDR3 runs to 17 residues. The germline V gene encodes CDR1 SEHNR and CDR2 FQNEAQ (reference sequence). The ends lost 5 bases at V and 10 bases at J; junction bases unmatched: 17. CDR3 nucleotide sequence: TGTGCCAGCAGCCCCAGCCGACTAGCGGGACCATCCATATCGCAGTATTTT. The encoded protein is CASSPSRLAGPSISQYF. The variable domain in full, completed from reference TRBV7-9 and TRBJ2-3, reads DTGVSQNPRHKITKRGQNVTFRCDPISEHNRLYWYRQTLGQGPEFLTYFQNEAQLEKSRLLSDRFSAERPKGSFSTLEIQRTEQGDSAMYLCASSPSRLAGPSISQYFGPGTRLTVL.

The J gene is TRBJ2-1, the V gene TRBV7-2; 9 bases agree with TRBD2. Per the germline V gene, CDR1 is SGHTA and CDR2 is FQGNSA. The CDR3 contains 17 residues. Unmatched junction bases numbered 11, after V lost 0 bases and J lost 8 bases. DNA of the CDR3: TGTGCCAGCAGCTTAGCGGGCGGCGGGGGGGCCTGGGATGAGCAGTTCTTC. This sequence encodes CASSLAGGGGAWDEQFF. Drawing the rest from reference TRBV7-2 and TRBJ2-1, the complete variable domain is GAGVSQSPSNKVTEKGKDVELRCDPISGHTALYWYRQSLGQGLEFLIYFQGNSAPDKSGLPSDRFSAERTGGSVSTLTIQRTQQEDSAVYLCASSLAGGGGAWDEQFFGPGTRLTVL.